These 21 T cell receptor beta chains originate from one sample sequenced in a study of cytomegalovirus exposure and HLA in healthy donors (dated by TCRdb to 2017 to 2019). The protocol used for the library was the immunoSEQ multiplex PCR assay. The multiplex PCR relied on a mix of 60 forward primers for TCR Vbeta segments and 13 reverse primers for TCR Jbeta segments. TCRdb provides this immuneACCESS table in a form limited to in-frame rearrangements. Some clones are lacking; in checked studies, under half of them reflect an unresolved V gene, and why the rest are absent is not known. The sample includes roughly 190,000 clones, with roughly three quarters observed a single time. In total, the top ten clones hold about 1.6% of the sample. Material: PBMCs. Receptors were obtained from a woman aged 45-59 years in good health and CMV-seronegative.

The table lists this clone with a few counts. This rearrangement joins TRBV6-6 to TRBJ2-5; 7 nucleotides match TRBD2. Germline CDR1 MNHNY, CDR2 SVGAGI (reference sequence). V shed 6 bases and J 9 bases; nucleotides not matched to a gene: 10. The CDR3 contains 13 residues. The CDR3 DNA sequence: TGTGCCAGCAGCCCATTTGATCGGGGGGCCCAGTACTTC. This codes for CASSPFDRGAQYF.

The chain employs TRBV5-6 and TRBJ2-7; TRBD2 is a possible D gene (7 bases). This CDR3 spans 17 amino acids. V was trimmed by 3 bases and J by 7 bases, leaving 26 bases between them. CDR1 and CDR2 from the germline V gene are SGHDT and YYEEEE. The CDR3, as DNA: TGTGCCAGCAGCTCCCTGGGGGGAAAAGGGGGACTATGGGAGCAGTACTTC. Its translation is CASSSLGGKGGLWEQYF.

V usage is TRBV18 and J usage is TRBJ1-6, with a possible D match to TRBD1 (6 bases). V shed 2 bases and J shed 7 bases, with 9 bases lying between them. The V gene's germline CDR1 is KGHSH and CDR2 LQKENI. The CDR3 totals 14 residues. The DNA for the CDR3 is TGTGCCAGCTCACCAGGGGGCCGCAATTCACCCCTCCACTTT. Its translation is CASSPGGRNSPLHF.

The J gene is TRBJ2-3, the V gene TRBV7-2, with TRBD2 matching 7 bases. V shed 1 base, J shed 2 bases, and the junction held 3 bases outside the gene matches. Germline V lookup: CDR1 SGHTA, CDR2 FQGNSA. The CDR3 covers 15 residues. The CDR3 sequence is CASSLGRGTTDTQYF. The CDR3 coding sequence is TGTGCCAGCAGCTTAGGGCGGGGGACCACAGATACGCAGTATTTT. Supplemented by reference TRBV7-2 and TRBJ2-3, the full variable domain reads GAGVSQSPSNKVTEKGKDVELRCDPISGHTALYWYRQSLGQGLEFLIYFQGNSAPDKSGLPSDRFSAERTGGSVSTLTIQRTQQEDSAVYLCASSLGRGTTDTQYFGPGTRLTVL.

V is TRBV14 and J is TRBJ2-1; 10 nucleotides align to TRBD2. From germline, CDR1 is SGHDN and CDR2 FVKESK. The CDR3 extends over 15 amino acids. V lost 4 bases and J lost 6; bases outside the gene matches: 6. DNA for the CDR3: TGTGCCAGCAGCCTAAAAGGACTAGCGGTCAATGAGCAGTTCTTC. Translated, it gives CASSLKGLAVNEQFF.

The V and J genes are TRBV5-1 and TRBJ2-1, with TRBD1 matching over 7 bases. Germline V gives CDR1 SGHRS, CDR2 YFSETQ. J gave up 4 bases and V 3 bases, and 4 bases lay outside the gene matches. CDR3 size: 14 residues. CDR3: CASSSGQTYNEQFF. Written as DNA, the CDR3 is TGCGCCAGCAGCTCGGGACAGACGTACAATGAGCAGTTCTTC.

The chain couples TRBV7-9 to TRBJ2-1, with 7 bases aligning to TRBD2. Trimming took 2 bases from V and 1 from J; bases not matched to a gene: 5. CDR1 is SEHNR, CDR2 FQNEAQ, per germline (reference sequence). This CDR3 has 16 amino acids. The CDR3 is CASSLRAGRSYNEQFF. The CDR3 region has the DNA TGTGCCAGCAGCTTAAGAGCGGGACGATCCTACAATGAGCAGTTCTTC.

The V gene is TRBV15, the J gene TRBJ2-3, with no clear D. V lost 3 bases, J lost 1 base, and 8 bases lay in between. This CDR3 has 14 residues. In germline, CDR1 is LNHNV, CDR2 YYDKDF (reference sequence). The CDR3 nucleotides are TGTGCCACCAGCAGGGGCCCTCGCACAGATACGCAGTATTTT. Residues: CATSRGPRTDTQYF. The variable domain in full, completed from reference TRBV15 and TRBJ2-3, reads DAMVIQNPRYQVTQFGKPVTLSCSQTLNHNVMYWYQQKSSQAPKLLFHYYDKDFNNEADTPDNFQSRRPNTSFCFLDIRSPGLGDTAMYLCATSRGPRTDTQYFGPGTRLTVL.

The gene calls are TRBV4-1 and TRBJ1-6; TRBD1 matches 8 bases. V trimming: 0 bases; J trimming: 7 bases; junction bases outside the gene matches: 2. The CDR3 sequence is 15 residues long. CDR1 and CDR2 (germline): MGHRA, YSYEKL. DNA for the CDR3: TGCGCCAGCAGCCAAGAGGGACAGGCAAATTCACCCCTCCACTTT. Amino acid sequence: CASSQEGQANSPLHF.

V usage is TRBV18 and J usage is TRBJ2-3, with 12 positions matching TRBD2. CDR3 size: 19 residues. V trimming: 5 bases; J trimming: 1 base; junction bases outside the gene matches: 13. Per germline, CDR1 KGHSH and CDR2 LQKENI. CDR3 nucleotides: TGTGCCAGCTCATCCCTGACTAGCGGGGGCAATTGGGGCACAGATACGCAGTATTTT. It yields the protein CASSSLTSGGNWGTDTQYF.

The chain employs TRBV9 and TRBJ1-2, with 7 bases lining up with TRBD1. Trimming took 4 bases from V and 10 from J; bases not matched to a gene: 7. This CDR3 spans 12 amino acids. CDR1 is SGDLS, CDR2 YYNGEE, per germline. The CDR3: CASSFRQGYYTF. The CDR3 nucleotides read TGTGCCAGCAGCTTCCGACAGGGATACTACACCTTC.

This clone was recorded once. This chain connects TRBV29-1 to TRBJ2-1; D ambiguous. Germline CDR1 reads SQVTM; CDR2 reads ANQGSEA. V lost 3 bases and J 4 bases, leaving 13 bases between the germline ends. CDR3 length: 14 residues. For the CDR3, the DNA is TGCAGCGTTGAGGTCCTTAGAAATTACAATGAGCAGTTCTTC. Amino acids: CSVEVLRNYNEQFF.

This sequence joins TRBV7-2 and TRBJ2-2, with 8 bases lining up with TRBD2. This CDR3 has 17 residues. Germline CDR1 SGHTA, CDR2 FQGNSA. With 2 bases clipped from V and 6 bases from J, the junction kept 11 bases outside the gene matches. CDR3 sequence: CASSLHPAGGRAGELFF. CDR3 DNA: TGTGCCAGCAGCTTACACCCCGCGGGGGGCCGGGCCGGGGAGCTGTTTTTT.

CDR3 loop: CASSLNQGIRRNGYTF. The CDR3 region has the DNA TGTGCCAGCAGCTTAAACCAGGGGATTAGACGAAATGGCTACACCTTC. This chain joins TRBV5-4 and TRBJ1-2, with a weak D call TRBD1 (6 bases). The CDR3 covers 16 residues. CDR1 and CDR2 from the germline V gene are SGHNT and YYREEE (reference sequence). The V end was cut by 2 bases, the J end by 6 bases, with 20 bases between.

The chain uses TRBV29-1 and TRBJ1-6; 7 nucleotides align to TRBD1. The length of the CDR3 is 12 residues. The germline V gene has CDR1 SQVTM and CDR2 ANQGSEA. The J segment lost 5 bases and the V segment lost 7 bases, leaving 2 bases of the junction unmatched. CDR3 nucleotides: TGCAGCGCCCAGGGGGATAATTCACCCCTCCACTTT. Encoded protein: CSAQGDNSPLHF.

The V call is TRBV7-2, the J call TRBJ1-3; tentative D call: TRBD1 (6 bases). Germline CDR1 is SGHTA and CDR2 is FQGNSA. Trimming removed 5 bases from V and 4 bases from J, with 18 bases in between. The CDR3 has 16 amino acids. This chain's CDR3 is CASSQSGAGAGNTIYF. The CDR3 nucleotides read TGTGCCAGCAGCCAATCGGGGGCGGGGGCCGGAAACACCATATATTTT. The full variable domain, rest sourced from reference TRBV7-2 and TRBJ1-3, is GAGVSQSPSNKVTEKGKDVELRCDPISGHTALYWYRQSLGQGLEFLIYFQGNSAPDKSGLPSDRFSAERTGGSVSTLTIQRTQQEDSAVYLCASSQSGAGAGNTIYFGEGSWLTVV.

The chain links TRBV27 to TRBJ1-5, with D unresolved. Trimming took 2 bases from V and 4 from J, leaving 9 bases between them. From germline, CDR1 is MNHEY and CDR2 SMNVEV (reference sequence). CDR3 size: 14 residues. The DNA for the CDR3 is TGTGCCAGCAGTTTAGTGGGCGCGAATCAGCCCCAGCATTTT. Translation gives CASSLVGANQPQHF.

The chain recombines TRBV12-5 with TRBJ1-1; D is unresolved. Germline assignment: CDR1 LGHNT and CDR2 FRNRAP. The CDR3 has 13 residues. V lost 5 bases and J 1 base, leaving 8 bases between the germline ends. The chain's CDR3 is CASGQQRNTEAFF. The CDR3 DNA is TGTGCTAGTGGTCAACAGAGGAACACTGAAGCTTTCTTT.

The CDR3 reads CASSPVLNRGTEAFF. The CDR3 bases are TGTGCCAGCTCACCGGTTTTGAACAGGGGGACTGAAGCTTTCTTT. This chain connects TRBV18 to TRBJ1-1, with 8 bases identical to TRBD1. Germline loops: CDR1 KGHSH, CDR2 LQKENI. The CDR3 is made up of 15 amino acids. With 3 bases clipped from V and 5 bases from J, the junction kept 8 bases outside the gene matches. Together with reference TRBV18 and TRBJ1-1, the CDR3 gives the full variable domain: NAGVMQNPRHLVRRRGQEARLRCSPMKGHSHVYWYRQLPEEGLKFMVYLQKENIIDESGMPKERFSAEFPKEGPSILRIQQVVRGDSAAYFCASSPVLNRGTEAFFGQGTRLTVV.

Worth noting for this clone: This same CDR3 is encoded by further DNA sequences in the sample. The gene calls are TRBV18 and TRBJ2-7; a possible D gene is TRBD1 (6 bases). The CDR3 loop spans 14 amino acids. The ends were cut back, 2 bases at V and 0 bases at J, with 8 bases in the middle. Germline assignment: CDR1 KGHSH and CDR2 LQKENI. CDR3 coding DNA: TGTGCCAGCTCACCAACAGGGAGCTCCTACGAGCAGTACTTC. It translates to CASSPTGSSYEQYF.

The chain couples TRBV6-6 to TRBJ2-7; unclear D gene. Germline-derived CDR1 and CDR2 are MNHNY and SVGAGI (reference sequence). V dropped 4 bases and J dropped 3 bases, with 13 bases sitting between them. This CDR3 spans 14 amino acids. CDR3 amino acids: CASSLRGAVYEQYF. CDR3 DNA sequence: TGTGCCAGCAGTTTACGAGGAGCTGTCTACGAGCAGTACTTC.